These T cell receptor beta chains were read from a single sample in a study of Ad26.COV2.S vaccination and SARS-CoV-2 variants. Assay used: immunoSEQ multiplex PCR; TCRdb lists only in-frame clones, some missing. The sample consists of approximately 410,000 clones, around 92% of them appearing once. Sample: peripheral blood, taken in a trial of Ad26.COV2.S vaccine versus placebo. Every receptor here comes from a person between 18 and 65 years old who received the Ad26.COV2.S COVID-19 vaccine or a placebo. Both conserved end residues are part of each CDR3. A D gene is named only where the DNA matches it firmly. Clone size is stated in some rows and not others, as once, few, many or a class when expanded.

CDR3 protein: CASSLESGGPQRMTQYF
CDR3 DNA: TGCGCCAGCAGCTTGGAAAGTGGGGGGCCTCAGAGGATGACGCAGTATTTT
J gene: TRBJ2-3
clone size: NA
D gene: NA
V gene: TRBV5-1

CDR3 protein: CAISESWEGEQYF
CDR3 DNA: TGTGCCATCAGTGAGTCATGGGAGGGCGAGCAGTACTTC
J gene: TRBJ2-7
clone size: NA
D gene: TRBD2
V gene: TRBV10-3

CDR3 protein: CSAIRNEQFF
CDR3 DNA: TGCAGTGCTATACGGAATGAGCAGTTCTTC
J gene: TRBJ2-1
clone size: NA
D gene: NA
V gene: TRBV20-1

CDR3 protein: CASQSGGLAGNTEAFF
CDR3 DNA: TGTGCCTCCCAGTCTGGGGGCCTGGCGGGGAACACTGAAGCTTTCTTT
J gene: TRBJ1-1
clone size: NA
D gene: NA
V gene: TRBV30

CDR3 protein: CASSQDFATEAFF
CDR3 DNA: TGCGCCAGCAGCCAAGATTTCGCCACTGAAGCTTTCTTT
J gene: TRBJ1-1
clone size: NA
D gene: NA
V gene: TRBV4-3

CDR3 protein: CASSQSGEGEAFF
CDR3 DNA: TGTGCCAGCAGCCAATCTGGGGAGGGAGAAGCTTTCTTT
J gene: TRBJ1-1
clone size: NA
D gene: NA
V gene: TRBV3-1/TRBV3-2

CDR3 protein: CASSQGRGMGADTQYF
CDR3 DNA: TGTGCCAGCAGCCAAGGTCGGGGGATGGGGGCAGATACGCAGTATTTT
J gene: TRBJ2-3
clone size: NA
D gene: NA
V gene: TRBV14

CDR3 protein: CASGDNEQFF
CDR3 DNA: TGTGCCAGCGGGGACAATGAGCAGTTCTTC
J gene: TRBJ2-1
clone size: NA
D gene: NA
V gene: TRBV7-6

CDR3 protein: CASSQVDRNTEAFF
CDR3 DNA: TGCGCCAGCAGCCAGGTAGATCGGAACACTGAAGCTTTCTTT
J gene: TRBJ1-1
clone size: NA
D gene: NA
V gene: TRBV4-1

CDR3 protein: CASSLFGLAEDYEQYF
CDR3 DNA: TGTGCCAGCAGCTTGTTTGGGTTAGCGGAGGACTACGAGCAGTACTTC
J gene: TRBJ2-7
clone size: NA
D gene: NA
V gene: TRBV5-5

CDR3 protein: CASSTLTGSYF
CDR3 DNA: TGTGCCAGTAGTACCTTGACAGGGTCATATTTT
J gene: TRBJ1-5
clone size: NA
D gene: TRBD1
V gene: TRBV19

CDR3 protein: CASSPGIGTEAFF
CDR3 DNA: TGTGCCAGCAGCCCGGGGATAGGTACTGAAGCTTTCTTT
J gene: TRBJ1-1
clone size: NA
D gene: NA
V gene: TRBV27

CDR3 protein: CAISGQESYEQYF
CDR3 DNA: TGTGCCATCAGCGGACAGGAATCCTACGAGCAGTACTTC
J gene: TRBJ2-7
clone size: NA
D gene: TRBD1
V gene: TRBV10-3

CDR3 protein: CASRFAVDRVLVEQFF
CDR3 DNA: TGTGCCAGCAGATTTGCTGTGGACAGGGTTTTAGTTGAGCAGTTCTTC
J gene: TRBJ2-1
clone size: NA
D gene: TRBD1
V gene: TRBV7-2

CDR3 protein: CSASRDSGYTF
CDR3 DNA: TGCAGTGCTAGCCGGGACAGCGGCTACACCTTC
J gene: TRBJ1-2
clone size: NA
D gene: TRBD1
V gene: TRBV20-1

CDR3 protein: CASSLESPTGHLPYEQYF
CDR3 DNA: TGTGCCAGCAGCTTAGAATCCCCCACGGGACATCTGCCCTACGAGCAGTACTTC
J gene: TRBJ2-7
clone size: once
D gene: NA
V gene: TRBV7-6

CDR3 protein: CASSLARAGYNSPLHF
CDR3 DNA: TGCGCCAGCAGCTTGGCACGGGCAGGGTATAATTCACCCCTCCACTTT
J gene: TRBJ1-6
clone size: once
D gene: NA
V gene: TRBV5-1

CDR3 protein: CASRSQTSGAYEQYF
CDR3 DNA: TGTGCCAGCAGAAGCCAGACTAGCGGGGCCTACGAGCAGTACTTC
J gene: TRBJ2-7
clone size: once
D gene: TRBD2
V gene: TRBV6-5

CDR3 protein: CASSLVGGEQYF
CDR3 DNA: TGTGCCAGCAGCTTAGTTGGTGGCGAGCAGTACTTC
J gene: TRBJ2-7
clone size: NA
D gene: NA
V gene: TRBV11-3

CDR3 protein: CASSLASGVIGELFF
CDR3 DNA: TGTGCCAGCAGCTTGGCTAGCGGGGTAATCGGGGAGCTGTTTTTT
J gene: TRBJ2-2
clone size: NA
D gene: TRBD2
V gene: TRBV5-5

CDR3 protein: CASSSQLDRLEKLFF
CDR3 DNA: TGTGCCAGCAGCTCGCAGCTGGACAGATTAGAAAAACTGTTTTTT
J gene: TRBJ1-4
clone size: NA
D gene: NA
V gene: TRBV7-2

CDR3 protein: CASSIYVNTEAFF
CDR3 DNA: TGTGCCAGTAGTATCTACGTGAACACTGAAGCTTTCTTT
J gene: TRBJ1-1
clone size: few
D gene: NA
V gene: TRBV19

CDR3 protein: CASSLADQGNNQPQHF
CDR3 DNA: TGTGCCAGCAGTTTAGCCGACCAGGGGAACAATCAGCCCCAGCATTTT
J gene: TRBJ1-5
clone size: NA
D gene: NA
V gene: TRBV28

CDR3 protein: CASSLPGMNTEAFF
CDR3 DNA: TGTGCCAGCAGCTTGCCAGGGATGAACACTGAAGCTTTCTTT
J gene: TRBJ1-1
clone size: once
D gene: NA
V gene: TRBV5-6

CDR3 protein: CASSQEGKGPGNTIYF
CDR3 DNA: TGTGCCAGCAGCCAAGAAGGGAAAGGGCCTGGAAACACCATATATTTT
J gene: TRBJ1-3
clone size: NA
D gene: NA
V gene: TRBV3-1/TRBV3-2

CDR3 protein: CASSPWTGFSYEQYF
CDR3 DNA: TGTGCCAGCAGCCCGTGGACAGGGTTCTCCTACGAGCAGTACTTC
J gene: TRBJ2-7
clone size: NA
D gene: TRBD1
V gene: TRBV7-9